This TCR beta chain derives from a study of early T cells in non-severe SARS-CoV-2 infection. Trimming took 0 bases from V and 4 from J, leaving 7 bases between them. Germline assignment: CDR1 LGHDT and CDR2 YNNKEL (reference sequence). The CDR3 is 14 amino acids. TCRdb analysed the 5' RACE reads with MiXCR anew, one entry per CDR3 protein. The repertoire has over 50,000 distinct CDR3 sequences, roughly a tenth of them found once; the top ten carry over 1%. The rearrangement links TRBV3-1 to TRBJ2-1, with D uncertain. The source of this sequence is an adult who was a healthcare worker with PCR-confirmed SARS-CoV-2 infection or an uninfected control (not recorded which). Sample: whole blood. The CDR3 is CASSQDADYNEQFF. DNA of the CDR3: TGTGCCAGCAGCCAAGATGCGGATTACAATGAGCAGTTCTTC.